The subject of this entry is one T cell receptor beta chain. The antigen is not known. This record belongs to a study of beta chain features in type 1 diabetes. Whole-study results and caveats: Shortening that was moderate but significant affected the TCRB CDR3s of Type 1 diabetes patients in all four CD4+ subsets.

The CDR3 is 13 residues long. V lost 9 bases and J lost 1, with 12 bases in between. Germline CDR1 and CDR2: SNHLY and FYNNEI. As every portion of the isolated RNA was reverse transcribed, the sequencing read expressed TCRB transcripts. Measured with immunoSEQ multiplex PCR; TCRdb has only the in-frame clones, and not every one. The sample comprises hundreds of thousands of clones, roughly 13% of which are singletons, and less than 0.025% rests with the top ten. The rearrangement links TRBV2 to TRBJ1-1, with D unclear. The TCR comes from a man aged 18 to 35 with type 1 diabetes. Sequencing used naive CD4+ T cells from blood. Written as DNA, the CDR3 is TGTGCCAGTCCCGCCGCGGGGAACACTGAAGCTTTCTTT. The encoded protein is CASPAAGNTEAFF.